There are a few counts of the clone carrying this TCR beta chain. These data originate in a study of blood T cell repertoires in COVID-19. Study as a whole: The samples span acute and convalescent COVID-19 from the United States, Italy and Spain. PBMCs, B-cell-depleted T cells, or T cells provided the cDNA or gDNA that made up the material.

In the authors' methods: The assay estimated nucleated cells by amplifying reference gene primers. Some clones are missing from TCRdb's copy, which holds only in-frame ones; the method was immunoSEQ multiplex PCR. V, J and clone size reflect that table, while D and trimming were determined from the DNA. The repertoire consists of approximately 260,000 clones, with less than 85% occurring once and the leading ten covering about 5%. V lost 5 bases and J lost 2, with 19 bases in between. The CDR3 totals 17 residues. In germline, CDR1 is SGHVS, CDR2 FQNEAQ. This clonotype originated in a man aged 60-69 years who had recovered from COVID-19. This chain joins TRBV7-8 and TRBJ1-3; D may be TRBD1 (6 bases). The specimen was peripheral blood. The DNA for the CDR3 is TGTGCCAGCAGCCTCGGGGGAGGGGGACAACCTGGAAACACCATATATTTT. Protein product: CASSLGGGGQPGNTIYF.